This T cell receptor (beta chain) is from a study of T cell repertoires in cytomegalovirus infection. Study information: Used in the study were CMV epitopes, some recently identified and HLA-C-restricted, others well-studied and HLA-B-restricted. Public TCR beta signatures were indicative of both CMV infection and a matching HLA type.

MiXCR, run by TCRdb on the reads, gives a single entry per CDR3 protein. The table includes some 800,000 distinct CDR3 sequences, around 29% detected once. The table lists this clonotype with a few counts. Its antigen is not known. Deletions cut 4 bases from V and 4 bases from J, with 19 bases between. The CDR3 covers 16 residues. The sequence derives from a human donor in good health (CMV status not recorded). Some clones in this sample may be carry-over from other donors' samples. The starting material was cultured CD8+ T cells from PBMCs, obtained from culture after CMV antigen stimulation. This sequence joins TRBV12-3 or TRBV12-4 and TRBJ2-5; possibly TRBD1 or TRBD2 for D (5 bases each). CDR3 bases: TGTGCCAGCAGTTCGGTCCCACCAAATGGGGGAGAGACCCAGTACTTC. This encodes CASSSVPPNGGETQYF.